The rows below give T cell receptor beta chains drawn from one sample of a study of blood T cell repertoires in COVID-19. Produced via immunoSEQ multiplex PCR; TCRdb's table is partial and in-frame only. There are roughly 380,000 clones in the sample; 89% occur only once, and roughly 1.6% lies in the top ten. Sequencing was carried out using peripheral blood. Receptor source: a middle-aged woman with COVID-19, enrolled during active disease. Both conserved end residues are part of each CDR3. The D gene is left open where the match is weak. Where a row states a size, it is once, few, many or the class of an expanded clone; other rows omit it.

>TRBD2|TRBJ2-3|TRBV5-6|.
TGTGCCAGCAGCCTCCTAGGTGGGGCGGGGGTTAGCACAGATACGCAGTATTTT
CASSLLGGAGVSTDTQYF
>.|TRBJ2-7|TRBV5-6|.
TGTGCCAGCAGCTCCTCCCGGACACCCTCCTACGAGCAGTACTTC
CASSSSRTPSYEQYF
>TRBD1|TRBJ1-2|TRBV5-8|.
TGTGCCAGCAGCCGTCGGACAGGGGGCGACTATGGCTACACCTTC
CASSRRTGGDYGYTF
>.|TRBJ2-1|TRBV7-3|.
TGTGCCAGCAGCCCATCCTCCTACAATGAGCAGTTCTTC
CASSPSSYNEQFF
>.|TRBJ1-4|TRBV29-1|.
TGCAGCGTTGAAGAAGGTCACAGGGCAAAAAATGAAAAACTGTTTTTT
CSVEEGHRAKNEKLFF
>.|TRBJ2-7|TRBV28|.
TGTGCCAGCAGTTTAGACGGCCAGGGTTACTACGAGCAGTACTTC
CASSLDGQGYYEQYF
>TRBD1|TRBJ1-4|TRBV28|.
TGTGCCAGTCAACCCGATAGGACAGGGGGCGCGGGAAAACTGTTTTTT
CASQPDRTGGAGKLFF
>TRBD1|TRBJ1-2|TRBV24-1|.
TGTGCCACCAGTGAGGGCAGGGGGCTTGGCTACACCTTC
CATSEGRGLGYTF
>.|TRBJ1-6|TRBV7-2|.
TGTGCCAGCAGCCCAAAAGAGAGCTCCTATAATTCACCCCTCCACTTT
CASSPKESSYNSPLHF
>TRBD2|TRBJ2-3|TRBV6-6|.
TGTGCCAGCAGTCGAAGGACTAGCGGGAGCTATGCAGATACGCAGTATTTT
CASSRRTSGSYADTQYF
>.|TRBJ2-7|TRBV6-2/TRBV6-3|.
TGTGCCAGCAGTTACCTGGGCCACGAGCAGTACTTC
CASSYLGHEQYF
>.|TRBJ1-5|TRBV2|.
TGTGCCAGCAGTGCACAGGGCGCCAATCAGCCCCAGCATTTT
CASSAQGANQPQHF
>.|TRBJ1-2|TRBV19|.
TGTGCCAGTAGTTTAACGCCGGCCAGGGACTATGGCTACACCTTC
CASSLTPARDYGYTF
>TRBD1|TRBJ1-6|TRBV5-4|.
TGTGCCAGCAGCTTGGGGACAGGGGGCCCGATCTTCGATTCACCCCTCCACTTT
CASSLGTGGPIFDSPLHF
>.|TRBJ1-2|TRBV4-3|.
TGCGCCAGCAGCCAGGAGTGGGCTAACTATGGCTACACCTTC
CASSQEWANYGYTF
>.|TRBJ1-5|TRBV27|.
TGTGCCAGCAGTCCCGGGGGGGGCAATCAGCCCCAGCATTTT
CASSPGGGNQPQHF
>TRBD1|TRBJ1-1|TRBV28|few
TGTGCCAGCAGTTTCCCGAGGACAGGTATGAACACTGAAGCTTTCTTT
CASSFPRTGMNTEAFF
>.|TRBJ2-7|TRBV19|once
TGTGCCAGTAGCAAGACTCTCGAGCACATCTACGAGCAGTACTTC
CASSKTLEHIYEQYF
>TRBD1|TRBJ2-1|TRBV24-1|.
TGTGCCACCAGTGATGTACAGGGGGCGCGAATCGATGAGCAGTTCTTC
CATSDVQGARIDEQFF